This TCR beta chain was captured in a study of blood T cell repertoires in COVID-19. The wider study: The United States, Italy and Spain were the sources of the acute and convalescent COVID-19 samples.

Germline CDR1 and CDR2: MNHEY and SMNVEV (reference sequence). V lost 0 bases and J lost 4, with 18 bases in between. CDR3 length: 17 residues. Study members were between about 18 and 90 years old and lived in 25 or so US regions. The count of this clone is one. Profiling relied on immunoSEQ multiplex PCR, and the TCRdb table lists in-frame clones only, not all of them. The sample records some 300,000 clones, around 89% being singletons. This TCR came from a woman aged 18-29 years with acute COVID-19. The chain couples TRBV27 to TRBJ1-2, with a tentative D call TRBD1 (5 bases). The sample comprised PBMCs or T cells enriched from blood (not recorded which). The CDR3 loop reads CASSLSGTGGGGYGYTF. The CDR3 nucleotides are TGTGCCAGCAGTTTATCCGGGACCGGGGGTGGTGGCTATGGCTACACCTTC.